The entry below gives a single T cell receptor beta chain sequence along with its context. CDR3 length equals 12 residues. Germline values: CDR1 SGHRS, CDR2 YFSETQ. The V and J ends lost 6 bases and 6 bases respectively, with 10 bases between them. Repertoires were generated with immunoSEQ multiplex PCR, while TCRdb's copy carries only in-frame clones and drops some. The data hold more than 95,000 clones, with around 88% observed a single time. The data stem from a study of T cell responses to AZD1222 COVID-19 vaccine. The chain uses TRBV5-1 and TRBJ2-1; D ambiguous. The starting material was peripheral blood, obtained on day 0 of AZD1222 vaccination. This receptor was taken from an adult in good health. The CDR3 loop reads CASMGQINEQFF. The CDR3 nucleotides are TGCGCCAGCATGGGCCAGATCAATGAGCAGTTCTTC.